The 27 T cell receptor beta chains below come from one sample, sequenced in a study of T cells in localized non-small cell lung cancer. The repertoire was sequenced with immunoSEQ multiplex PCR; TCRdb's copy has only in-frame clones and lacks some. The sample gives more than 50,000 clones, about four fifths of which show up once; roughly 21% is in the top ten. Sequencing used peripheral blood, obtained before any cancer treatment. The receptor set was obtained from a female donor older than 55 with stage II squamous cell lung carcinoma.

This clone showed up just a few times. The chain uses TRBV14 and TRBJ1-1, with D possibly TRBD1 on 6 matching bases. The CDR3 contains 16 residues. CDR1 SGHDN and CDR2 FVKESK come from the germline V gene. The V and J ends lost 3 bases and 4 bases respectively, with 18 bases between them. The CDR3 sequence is CASSHTAGVRSTEAFF. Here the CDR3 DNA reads TGTGCCAGCAGCCATACAGCAGGGGTTAGGAGCACTGAAGCTTTCTTT.

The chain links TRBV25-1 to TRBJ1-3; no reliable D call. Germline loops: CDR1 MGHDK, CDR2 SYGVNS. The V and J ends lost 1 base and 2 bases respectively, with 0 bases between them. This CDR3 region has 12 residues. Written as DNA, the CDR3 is TGTGCCAGCAGTGAATCTGGAAACACCATATATTTT. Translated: CASSESGNTIYF.

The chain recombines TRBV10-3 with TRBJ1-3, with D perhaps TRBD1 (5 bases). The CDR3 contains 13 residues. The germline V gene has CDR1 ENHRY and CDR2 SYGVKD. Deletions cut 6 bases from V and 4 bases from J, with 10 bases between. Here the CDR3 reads CAIRGDGGNTIYF. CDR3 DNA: TGTGCCATCAGGGGGGACGGCGGAAACACCATATATTTT.

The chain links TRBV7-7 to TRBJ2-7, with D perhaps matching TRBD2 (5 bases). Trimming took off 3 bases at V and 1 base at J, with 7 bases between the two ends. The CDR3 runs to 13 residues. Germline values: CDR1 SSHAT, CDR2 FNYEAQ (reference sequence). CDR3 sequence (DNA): TGTGCCAGCAGCTTGGGAGAGTCCTACGAGCAGTACTTC. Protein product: CASSLGESYEQYF.

CDR3: CASSADSGETQYF. For the CDR3, the DNA is TGTGCCAGCAGTGCGGACAGCGGCGAGACCCAGTACTTC. The V and J genes are TRBV6-1 and TRBJ2-5, with a tentative D call TRBD1 (6 bases). Germline V gene data show CDR1 as MNHNS and CDR2 as SASEGT. The CDR3 sequence is 13 residues long. Trimming left V 4 bases short and J 5 bases short, with 11 bases between.

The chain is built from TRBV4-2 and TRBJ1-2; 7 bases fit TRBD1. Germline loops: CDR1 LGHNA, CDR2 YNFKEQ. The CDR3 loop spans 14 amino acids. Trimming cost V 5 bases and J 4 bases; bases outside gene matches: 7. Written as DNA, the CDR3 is TGTGCCAGCAGCTTACCAGGGGGTTCCTATGGCTACACCTTC. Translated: CASSLPGGSYGYTF.

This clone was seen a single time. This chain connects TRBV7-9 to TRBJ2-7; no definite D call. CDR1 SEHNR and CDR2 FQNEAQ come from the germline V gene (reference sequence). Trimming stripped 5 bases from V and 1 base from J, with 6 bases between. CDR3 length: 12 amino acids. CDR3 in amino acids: CASSATSYEQYF. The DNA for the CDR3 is TGTGCCAGCAGCGCGACGTCCTACGAGCAGTACTTC.

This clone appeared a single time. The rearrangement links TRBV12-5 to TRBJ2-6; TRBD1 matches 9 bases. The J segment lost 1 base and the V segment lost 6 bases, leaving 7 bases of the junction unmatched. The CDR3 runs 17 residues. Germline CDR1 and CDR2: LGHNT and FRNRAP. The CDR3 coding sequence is TGTGCTAGTGGCCCCGGACAGGGGTCGTCTGGGGCCAACGTCCTGACTTTC. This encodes CASGPGQGSSGANVLTF.

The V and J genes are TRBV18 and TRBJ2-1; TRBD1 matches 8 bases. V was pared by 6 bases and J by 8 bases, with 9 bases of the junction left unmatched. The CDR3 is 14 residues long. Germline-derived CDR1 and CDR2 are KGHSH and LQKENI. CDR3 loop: CASSPRTGRDEQFF. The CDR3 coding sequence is TGTGCCAGCTCTCCCCGGACAGGGCGGGATGAGCAGTTCTTC.

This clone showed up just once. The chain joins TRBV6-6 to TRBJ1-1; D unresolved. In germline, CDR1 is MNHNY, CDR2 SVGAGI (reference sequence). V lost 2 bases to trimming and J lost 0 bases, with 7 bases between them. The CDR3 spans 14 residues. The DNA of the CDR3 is TGTGCCAGCAGTTACCGGCCCATGAACACTGAAGCTTTCTTT. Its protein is CASSYRPMNTEAFF.

The CDR3 DNA reads as TGCGCCAGCAGCTTGGAGGGGACCGGGGAGCTGTTTTTT. This translates into CASSLEGTGELFF. The rearrangement joins TRBV5-1 to TRBJ2-2; the D gene is possibly TRBD1 (5 bases). Germline V gene data show CDR1 as SGHRS and CDR2 as YFSETQ. The V gene lost 0 bases and the J gene lost 5 bases, with 5 bases spanning the gap. There are 13 residues in the CDR3. Supplemented by reference TRBV5-1 and TRBJ2-2, the full variable domain reads KAGVTQTPRYLIKTRGQQVTLSCSPISGHRSVSWYQQTPGQGLQFLFEYFSETQRNKGNFPGRFSGRQFSNSRSEMNVSTLELGDSALYLCASSLEGTGELFFGEGSRLTVL.

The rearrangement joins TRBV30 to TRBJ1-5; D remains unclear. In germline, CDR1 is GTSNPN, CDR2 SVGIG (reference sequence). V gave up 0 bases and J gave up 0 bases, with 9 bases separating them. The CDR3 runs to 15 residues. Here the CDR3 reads CAWSVGQVSNQPQHF. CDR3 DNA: TGTGCCTGGAGTGTCGGGCAGGTTAGCAATCAGCCCCAGCATTTT.

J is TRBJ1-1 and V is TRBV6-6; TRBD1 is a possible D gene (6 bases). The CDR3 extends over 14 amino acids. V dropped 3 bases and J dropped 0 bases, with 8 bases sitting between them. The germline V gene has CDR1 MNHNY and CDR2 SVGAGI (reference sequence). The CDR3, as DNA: TGTGCCAGCAGTTATGGGGACATGAACACTGAAGCTTTCTTT. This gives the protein CASSYGDMNTEAFF.

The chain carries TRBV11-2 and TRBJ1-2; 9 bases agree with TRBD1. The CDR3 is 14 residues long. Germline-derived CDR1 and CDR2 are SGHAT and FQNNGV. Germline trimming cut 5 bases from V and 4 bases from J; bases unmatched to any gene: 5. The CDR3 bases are TGTGCCAGCAGCCCGGACAGGGGAGGCTATGGCTACACCTTC. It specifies CASSPDRGGYGYTF.

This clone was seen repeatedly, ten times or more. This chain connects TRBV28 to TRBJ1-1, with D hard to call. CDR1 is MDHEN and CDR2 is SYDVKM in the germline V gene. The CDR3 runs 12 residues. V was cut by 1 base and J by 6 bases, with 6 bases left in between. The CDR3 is CASSLLGSEAFF. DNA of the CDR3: TGTGCCAGCAGTTTATTGGGGTCTGAAGCTTTCTTT.

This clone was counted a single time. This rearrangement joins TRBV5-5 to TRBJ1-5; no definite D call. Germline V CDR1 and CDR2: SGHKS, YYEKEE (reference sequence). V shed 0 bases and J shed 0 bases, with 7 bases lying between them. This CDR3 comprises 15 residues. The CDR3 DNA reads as TGTGCCAGCAGCTTGGGAGGGTATAGCAATCAGCCCCAGCATTTT. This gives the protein CASSLGGYSNQPQHF. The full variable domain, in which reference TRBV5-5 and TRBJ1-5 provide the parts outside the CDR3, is DAGVTQSPTHLIKTRGQQVTLRCSPISGHKSVSWYQQVLGQGPQFIFQYYEKEERGRGNFPDRFSARQFPNYSSELNVNALLLGDSALYLCASSLGGYSNQPQHFGDGTRLSIL.

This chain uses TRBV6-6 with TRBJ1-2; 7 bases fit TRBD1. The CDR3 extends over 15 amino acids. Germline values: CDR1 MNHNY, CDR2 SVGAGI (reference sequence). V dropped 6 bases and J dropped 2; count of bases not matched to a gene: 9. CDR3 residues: CASSDTGEPNYGYTF. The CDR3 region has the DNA TGTGCCAGCAGCGATACAGGGGAACCCAACTATGGCTACACCTTC.

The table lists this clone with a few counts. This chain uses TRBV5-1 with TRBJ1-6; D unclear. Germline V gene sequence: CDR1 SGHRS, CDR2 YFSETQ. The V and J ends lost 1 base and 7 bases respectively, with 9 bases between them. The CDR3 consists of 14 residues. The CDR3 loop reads CASSLLAENSPLHF. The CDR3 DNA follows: TGCGCCAGCAGCTTGCTGGCGGAGAATTCACCCCTCCACTTT.

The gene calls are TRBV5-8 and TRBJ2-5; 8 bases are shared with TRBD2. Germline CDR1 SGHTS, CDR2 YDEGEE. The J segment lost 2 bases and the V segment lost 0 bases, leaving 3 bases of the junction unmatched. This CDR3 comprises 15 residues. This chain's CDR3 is CASSLGASGQETQYF. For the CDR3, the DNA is TGTGCCAGCAGCTTGGGGGCTAGCGGGCAAGAGACCCAGTACTTC.

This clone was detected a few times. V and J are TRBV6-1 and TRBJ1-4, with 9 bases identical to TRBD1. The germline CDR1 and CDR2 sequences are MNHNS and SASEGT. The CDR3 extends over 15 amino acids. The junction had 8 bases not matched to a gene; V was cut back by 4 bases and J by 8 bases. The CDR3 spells CASSVYRGLGEKLFF. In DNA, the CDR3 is TGTGCCAGCAGTGTTTACAGGGGGCTCGGGGAAAAACTGTTTTTT.

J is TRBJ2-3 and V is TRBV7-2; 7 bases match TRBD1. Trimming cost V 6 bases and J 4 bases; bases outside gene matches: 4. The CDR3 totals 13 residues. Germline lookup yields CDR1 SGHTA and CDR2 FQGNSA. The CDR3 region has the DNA TGTGCCAGCAGAGCTACAGGGGCAGATACGCAGTATTTT. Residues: CASRATGADTQYF.

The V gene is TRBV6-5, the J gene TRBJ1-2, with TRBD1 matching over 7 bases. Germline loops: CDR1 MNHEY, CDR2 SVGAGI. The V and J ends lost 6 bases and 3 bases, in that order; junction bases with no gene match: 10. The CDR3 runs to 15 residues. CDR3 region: CASSYQGGLDYGYTF. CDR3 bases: TGTGCCAGCAGCTACCAAGGGGGCTTGGACTATGGCTACACCTTC.

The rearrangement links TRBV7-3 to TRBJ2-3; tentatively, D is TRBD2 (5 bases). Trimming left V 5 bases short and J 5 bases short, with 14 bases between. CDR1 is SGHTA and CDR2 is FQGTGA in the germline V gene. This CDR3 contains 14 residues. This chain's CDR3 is CASSARTAGDTQYF. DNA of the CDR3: TGTGCCAGCAGCGCCCGGACCGCGGGAGATACGCAGTATTTT.

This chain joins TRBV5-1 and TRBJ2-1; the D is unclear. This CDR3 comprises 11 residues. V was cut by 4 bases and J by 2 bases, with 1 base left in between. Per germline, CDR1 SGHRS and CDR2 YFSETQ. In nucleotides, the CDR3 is TGCGCCAGCAGCGCCTACAATGAGCAGTTCTTC. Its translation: CASSAYNEQFF.

CDR3 loop: CASSEGGGFTEAFF. CDR3 bases: TGTGCCAGCAGTGAAGGAGGGGGTTTCACTGAAGCTTTCTTT. The chain joins TRBV2 to TRBJ1-1, with D perhaps matching TRBD1 (6 bases). This CDR3 is built from 14 residues. The ends were cut back, 1 base at V and 4 bases at J, with 10 bases in the middle. CDR1 is SNHLY and CDR2 is FYNNEI in the germline V gene.

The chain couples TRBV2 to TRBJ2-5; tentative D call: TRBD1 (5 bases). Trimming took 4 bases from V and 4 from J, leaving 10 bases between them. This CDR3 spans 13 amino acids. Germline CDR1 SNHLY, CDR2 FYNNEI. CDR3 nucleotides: TGTGCCAGCAGTGGGCAGGGATTAGAGACCCAGTACTTC. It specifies CASSGQGLETQYF.

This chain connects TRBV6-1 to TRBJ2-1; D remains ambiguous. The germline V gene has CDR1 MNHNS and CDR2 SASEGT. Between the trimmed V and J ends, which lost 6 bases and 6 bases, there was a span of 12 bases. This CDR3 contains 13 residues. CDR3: CASRDVGPNEQFF. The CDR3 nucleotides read TGTGCCAGCAGAGACGTGGGTCCCAATGAGCAGTTCTTC.